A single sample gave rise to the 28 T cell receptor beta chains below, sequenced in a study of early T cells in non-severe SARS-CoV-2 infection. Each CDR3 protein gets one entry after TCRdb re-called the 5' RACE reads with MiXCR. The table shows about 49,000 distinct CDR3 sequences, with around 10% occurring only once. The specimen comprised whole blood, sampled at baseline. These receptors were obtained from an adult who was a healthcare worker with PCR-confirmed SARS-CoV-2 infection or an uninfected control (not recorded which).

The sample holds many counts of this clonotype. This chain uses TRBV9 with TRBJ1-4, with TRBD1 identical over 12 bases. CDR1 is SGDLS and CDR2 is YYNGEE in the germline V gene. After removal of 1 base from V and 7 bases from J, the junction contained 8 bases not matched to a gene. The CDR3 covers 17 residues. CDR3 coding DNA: TGTGCCAGCAGCGTACAGGGACAGGGGGCGCGTAGTGAAAAACTGTTTTTT. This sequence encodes CASSVQGQGARSEKLFF.

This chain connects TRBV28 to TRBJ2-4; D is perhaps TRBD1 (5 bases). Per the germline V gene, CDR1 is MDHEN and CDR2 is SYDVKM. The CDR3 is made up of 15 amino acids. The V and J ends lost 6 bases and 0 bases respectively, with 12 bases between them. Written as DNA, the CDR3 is TGTGCCAGCAGCCCCGACAGTTTAGCCAAAAACATTCAGTACTTC. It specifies CASSPDSLAKNIQYF.

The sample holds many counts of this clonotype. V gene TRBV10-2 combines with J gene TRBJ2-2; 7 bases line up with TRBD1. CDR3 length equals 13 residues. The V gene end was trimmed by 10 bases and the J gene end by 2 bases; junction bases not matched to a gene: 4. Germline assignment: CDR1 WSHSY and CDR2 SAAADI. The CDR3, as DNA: TGCGCCACCGGGACAGACAACACCGGGGAGCTGTTTTTT. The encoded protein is CATGTDNTGELFF.

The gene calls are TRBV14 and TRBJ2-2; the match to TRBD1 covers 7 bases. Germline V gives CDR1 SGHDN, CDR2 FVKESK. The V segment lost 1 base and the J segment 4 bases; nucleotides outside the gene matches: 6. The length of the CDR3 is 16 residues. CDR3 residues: CASSQGGTVFTGELFF. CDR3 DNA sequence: TGTGCCAGCAGCCAAGGGGGGACAGTCTTCACCGGGGAGCTGTTTTTT.

The CDR3 DNA reads as TGCAGCTCCTCCACTAGGTCTTTTTCTGAAGCTTTCTTT. It specifies CSSSTRSFSEAFF. The chain carries TRBV29-1 and TRBJ1-1; D is uncertain. Germline V gene lookup returns CDR1 SQVTM and CDR2 ANQGSEA. CDR3 length equals 13 residues. V gave up 8 bases and J gave up 6 bases, with 19 bases separating them.

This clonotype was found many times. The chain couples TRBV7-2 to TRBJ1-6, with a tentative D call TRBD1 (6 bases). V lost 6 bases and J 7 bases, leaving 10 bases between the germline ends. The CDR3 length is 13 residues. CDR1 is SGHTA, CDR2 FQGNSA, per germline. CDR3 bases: TGTGCCAGCAGTCCCCAGGGGAATTCACCCCTCCACTTT. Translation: CASSPQGNSPLHF.

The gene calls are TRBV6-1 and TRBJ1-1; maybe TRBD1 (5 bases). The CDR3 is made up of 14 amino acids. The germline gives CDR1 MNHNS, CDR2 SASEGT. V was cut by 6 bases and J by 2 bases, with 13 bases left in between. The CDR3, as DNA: TGTGCCAGCAGGGCCGGGACCGCAAACACTGAAGCTTTCTTT. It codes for CASRAGTANTEAFF.

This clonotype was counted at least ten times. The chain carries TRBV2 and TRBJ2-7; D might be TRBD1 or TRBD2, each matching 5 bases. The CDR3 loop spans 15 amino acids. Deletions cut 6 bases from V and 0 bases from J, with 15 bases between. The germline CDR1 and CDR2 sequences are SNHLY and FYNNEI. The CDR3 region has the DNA TGTGCCAGCAGGGGACCTCAGCCCGACTCCTACGAGCAGTACTTC. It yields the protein CASRGPQPDSYEQYF. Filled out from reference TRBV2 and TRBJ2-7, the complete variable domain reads EPEVTQTPSHQVTQMGQEVILRCVPISNHLYFYWYRQILGQKVEFLVSFYNNEISEKSEIFDDQFSVERPDGSNFTLKIRSTKLEDSAMYFCASRGPQPDSYEQYFGPGTRLTVT.

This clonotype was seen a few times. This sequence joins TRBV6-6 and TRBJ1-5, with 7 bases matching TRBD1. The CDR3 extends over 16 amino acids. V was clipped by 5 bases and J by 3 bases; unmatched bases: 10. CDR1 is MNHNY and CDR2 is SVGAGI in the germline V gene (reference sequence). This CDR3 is CASSKLGQFTNQPQHF. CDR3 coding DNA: TGTGCCAGCAGTAAACTGGGACAGTTCACCAATCAGCCCCAGCATTTT.

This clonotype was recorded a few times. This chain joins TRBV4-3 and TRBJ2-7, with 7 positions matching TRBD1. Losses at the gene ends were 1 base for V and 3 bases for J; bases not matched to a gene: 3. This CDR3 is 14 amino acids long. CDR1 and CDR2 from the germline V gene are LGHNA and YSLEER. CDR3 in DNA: TGCGCCAGCAGCCAAGGAGGGGACAGCTACGAGCAGTACTTC. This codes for CASSQGGDSYEQYF.

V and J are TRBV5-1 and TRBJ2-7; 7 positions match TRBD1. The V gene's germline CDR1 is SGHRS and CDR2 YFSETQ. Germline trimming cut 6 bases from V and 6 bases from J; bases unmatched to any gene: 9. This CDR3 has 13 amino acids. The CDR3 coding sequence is TGCGCCAGCACCACAGGGGAAGTGAGCGAGCAGTACTTC. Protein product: CASTTGEVSEQYF.

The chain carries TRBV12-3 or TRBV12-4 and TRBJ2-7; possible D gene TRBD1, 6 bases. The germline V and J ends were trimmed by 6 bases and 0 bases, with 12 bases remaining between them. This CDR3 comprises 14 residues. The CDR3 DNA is TGTGCCAGCAGACCGGGACACCTCTCCTACGAGCAGTACTTC. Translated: CASRPGHLSYEQYF.

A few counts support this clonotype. The DNA for the CDR3 is TGCGCCAGCAGCCAAGTAACCAATCAGCCCCAGCATTTT. Residues: CASSQVTNQPQHF. The chain employs TRBV4-1 and TRBJ1-5, with D hard to call. The CDR3 spans 13 residues. With 1 base removed from V and 3 bases from J, the gap between germline ends came to 4 bases. Germline-derived CDR1 and CDR2 are MGHRA and YSYEKL.

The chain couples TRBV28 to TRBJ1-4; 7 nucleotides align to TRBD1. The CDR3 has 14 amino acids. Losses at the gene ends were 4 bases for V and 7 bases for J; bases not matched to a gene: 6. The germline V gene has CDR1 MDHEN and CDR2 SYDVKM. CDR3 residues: CASSSGTVGEKLFF. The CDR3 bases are TGTGCCAGCAGTTCTGGGACAGTAGGTGAAAAACTGTTTTTT.

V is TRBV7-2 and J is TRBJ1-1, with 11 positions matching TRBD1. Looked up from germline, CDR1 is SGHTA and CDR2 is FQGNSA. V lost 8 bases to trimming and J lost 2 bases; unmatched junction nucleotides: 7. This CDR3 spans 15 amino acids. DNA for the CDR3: TGTGCCAGCGCTCAGAGGACAGGGGGCAACACTGAAGCTTTCTTT. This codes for CASAQRTGGNTEAFF.

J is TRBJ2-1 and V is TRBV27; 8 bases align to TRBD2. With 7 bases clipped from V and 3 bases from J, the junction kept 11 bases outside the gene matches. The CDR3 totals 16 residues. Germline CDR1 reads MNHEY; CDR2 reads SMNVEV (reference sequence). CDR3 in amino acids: CASTLNLAGFYNEQFF. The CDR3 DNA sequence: TGTGCCAGCACCCTTAATCTAGCGGGTTTCTACAATGAGCAGTTCTTC.

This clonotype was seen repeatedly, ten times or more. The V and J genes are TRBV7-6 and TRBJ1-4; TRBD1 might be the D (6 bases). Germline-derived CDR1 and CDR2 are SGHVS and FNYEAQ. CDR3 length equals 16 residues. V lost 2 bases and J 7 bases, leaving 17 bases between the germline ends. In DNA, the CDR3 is TGTGCCAGCAGCTTAACCTTCACAGGGACGAGTGAAAAACTGTTTTTT. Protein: CASSLTFTGTSEKLFF.

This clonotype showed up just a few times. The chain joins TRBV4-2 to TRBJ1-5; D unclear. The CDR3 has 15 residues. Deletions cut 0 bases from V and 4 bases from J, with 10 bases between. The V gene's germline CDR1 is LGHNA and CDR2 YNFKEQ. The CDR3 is CASSQDGSRNQPQHF. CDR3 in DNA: TGTGCCAGCAGCCAAGATGGTTCCAGGAATCAGCCCCAGCATTTT.

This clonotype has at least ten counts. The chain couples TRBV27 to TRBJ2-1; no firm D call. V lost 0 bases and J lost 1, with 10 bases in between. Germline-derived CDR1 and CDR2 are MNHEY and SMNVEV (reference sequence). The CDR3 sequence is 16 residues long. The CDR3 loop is CASSLSVGASYNEQFF. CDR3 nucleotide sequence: TGTGCCAGCAGTTTATCAGTGGGTGCGTCCTACAATGAGCAGTTCTTC.

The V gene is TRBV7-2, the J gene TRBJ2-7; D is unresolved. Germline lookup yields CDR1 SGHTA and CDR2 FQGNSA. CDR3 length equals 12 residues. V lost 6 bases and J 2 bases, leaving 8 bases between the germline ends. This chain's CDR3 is CASSYPTYEQYF. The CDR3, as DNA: TGTGCCAGCAGTTATCCAACCTACGAGCAGTACTTC.

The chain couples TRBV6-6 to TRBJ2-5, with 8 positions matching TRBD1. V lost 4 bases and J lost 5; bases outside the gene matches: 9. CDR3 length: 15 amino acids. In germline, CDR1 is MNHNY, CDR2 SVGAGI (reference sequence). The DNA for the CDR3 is TGTGCCAGCAGTTCCGAGGGACAGGCTAGGGAGACCCAGTACTTC. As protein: CASSSEGQARETQYF.

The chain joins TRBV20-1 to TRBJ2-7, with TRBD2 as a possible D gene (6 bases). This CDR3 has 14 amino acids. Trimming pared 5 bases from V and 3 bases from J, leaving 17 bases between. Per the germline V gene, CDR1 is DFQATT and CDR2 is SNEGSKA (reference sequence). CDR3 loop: CSAVEMDYNYEQYF. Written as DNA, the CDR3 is TGCAGTGCTGTAGAGATGGACTACAACTACGAGCAGTACTTC.

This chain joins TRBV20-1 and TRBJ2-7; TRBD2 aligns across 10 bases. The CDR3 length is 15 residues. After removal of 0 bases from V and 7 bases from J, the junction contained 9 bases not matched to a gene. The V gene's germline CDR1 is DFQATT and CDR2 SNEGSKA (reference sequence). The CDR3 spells CSARDSASGSREQYF. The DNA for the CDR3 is TGCAGTGCTAGAGATAGCGCTAGCGGGAGTCGGGAGCAGTACTTC.

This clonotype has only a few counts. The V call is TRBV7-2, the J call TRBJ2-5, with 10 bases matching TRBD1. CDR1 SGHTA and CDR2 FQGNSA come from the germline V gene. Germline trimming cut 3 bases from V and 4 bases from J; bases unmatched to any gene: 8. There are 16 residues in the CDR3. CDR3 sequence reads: CASSFRTGGRVETQYF. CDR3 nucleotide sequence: TGTGCCAGCAGCTTCAGGACAGGGGGACGGGTAGAGACCCAGTACTTC.

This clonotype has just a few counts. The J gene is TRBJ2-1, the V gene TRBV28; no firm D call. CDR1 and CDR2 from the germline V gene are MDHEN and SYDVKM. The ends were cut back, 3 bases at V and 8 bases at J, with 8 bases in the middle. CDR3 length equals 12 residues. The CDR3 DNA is TGTGCCAGCAGTTTTCGTCCGGATGAGCAGTTCTTC. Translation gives CASSFRPDEQFF.

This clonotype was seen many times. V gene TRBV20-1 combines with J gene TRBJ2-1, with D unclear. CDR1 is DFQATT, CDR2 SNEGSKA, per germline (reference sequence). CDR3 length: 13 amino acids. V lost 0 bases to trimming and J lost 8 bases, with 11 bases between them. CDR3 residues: CSARDRYLDEQFF. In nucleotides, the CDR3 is TGCAGTGCTAGAGATCGCTACTTGGATGAGCAGTTCTTC.

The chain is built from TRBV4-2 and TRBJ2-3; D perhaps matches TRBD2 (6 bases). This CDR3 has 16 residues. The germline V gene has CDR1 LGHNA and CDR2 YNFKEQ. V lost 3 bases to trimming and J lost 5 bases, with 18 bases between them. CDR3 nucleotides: TGTGCCAGCAGCCACGGCGCGCGGGATGCGATAGATACGCAGTATTTT. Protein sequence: CASSHGARDAIDTQYF.

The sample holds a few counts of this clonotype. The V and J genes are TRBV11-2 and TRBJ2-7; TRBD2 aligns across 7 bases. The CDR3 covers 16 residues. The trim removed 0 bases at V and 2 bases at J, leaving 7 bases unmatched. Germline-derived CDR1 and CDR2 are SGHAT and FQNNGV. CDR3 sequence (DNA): TGTGCCAGCAGCTTAGATTTAACTAGCGAGCCCTACGAGCAGTACTTC. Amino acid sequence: CASSLDLTSEPYEQYF.